This T cell receptor beta chain was sequenced for a study of T cell responses to AZD1222 COVID-19 vaccine. Notes on the study in general: At 160-218 and 743-854, vaccine-associated CD4 TCRs were dominant, and they spanned spike. Repertoires were obtained solely post-peak T cell response.

Details on this clone: The target antigen is unknown.

V lost 4 bases and J lost 4, with 5 bases in between. Germline V gene lookup returns CDR1 DFQATT and CDR2 SNEGSKA (reference sequence). The CDR3 is made up of 11 amino acids. Assay: immunoSEQ multiplex PCR; the TCRdb copy retains only in-frame clones and omits some. Among around 96,000 clones listed, roughly 90% were seen once. Sequenced here: peripheral blood, sampled on day 0 of AZD1222 vaccination. This receptor was identified in an adult in good health. The rearrangement links TRBV20-1 to TRBJ1-3; D uncertain. The DNA for the CDR3 is TGCAGTGCTATCGTCGGAAACACCATATATTTT. Residues: CSAIVGNTIYF.